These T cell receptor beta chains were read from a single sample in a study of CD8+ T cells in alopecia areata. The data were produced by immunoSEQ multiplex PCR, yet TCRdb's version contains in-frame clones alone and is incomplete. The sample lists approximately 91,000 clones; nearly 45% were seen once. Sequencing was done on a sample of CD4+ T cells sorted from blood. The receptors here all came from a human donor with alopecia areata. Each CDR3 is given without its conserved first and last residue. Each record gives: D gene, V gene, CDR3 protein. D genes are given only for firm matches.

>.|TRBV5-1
ASSGLGLNTEAF
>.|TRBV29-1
SAEEQGYGYT
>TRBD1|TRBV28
ASTTGDGSPLH
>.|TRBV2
ASTQGGTEAF
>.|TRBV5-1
ASTWVGGDNEQF
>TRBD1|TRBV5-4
ASSQGQMISTDTQY
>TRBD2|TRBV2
ASSEVVEAGDSYNEQF
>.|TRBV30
AWGEGRTQPQH
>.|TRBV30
AWNGAGNQPQH
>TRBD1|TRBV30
AWSVWGRGSGANVLT